Shown below are 29 T cell receptor beta chains from a single sample sequenced in a study of vaccination and CD4 T cells after COVID-19. Sequenced with the Oncomine TCR Beta short-read assay was DNA taken from cultured CD4+ T cells. TCRdb used MiXCR to reprocess the PCR reads, holding one entry per CDR3 protein. The sample contains approximately 21,000 distinct CDR3 sequences, around 50% of which appear only once. Stated treatment: roughly 11-day PBMC culture with coronavirus spike peptide pools or control peptides (ViraFEST assay). The antigens of these receptors remain unknown. The sequenced sample was cultured CD4+ T cells from blood. The source is a human donor with COVID-19.

V and J are TRBV10-1 and TRBJ1-1, with D possibly matching TRBD1 (5 bases). The CDR3 is 12 amino acids. Germline-derived CDR1 and CDR2 are WNHNN and SYGVQD (reference sequence). Trimming pared 7 bases from V and 2 bases from J, leaving 8 bases between. This CDR3 reads CASTGHNTEAFF. DNA of the CDR3: TGCGCCAGCACTGGACACAACACTGAAGCTTTCTTT.

The chain links TRBV9 to TRBJ2-5, with 7 bases that match TRBD1. CDR1 is SGDLS, CDR2 YYNGEE, per germline. CDR3 length: 14 residues. The trim removed 2 bases at V and 2 bases at J, leaving 3 bases unmatched. The DNA for the CDR3 is TGTGCCAGCAGCGTCCGGGACAGACAAGAGACCCAGTACTTC. Its protein product is CASSVRDRQETQYF.

V and J are TRBV6-1 and TRBJ1-5; unclear D gene. The ends were cut back, 6 bases at V and 2 bases at J, with 11 bases in the middle. This CDR3 comprises 14 residues. From germline, CDR1 is MNHNS and CDR2 SASEGT. The CDR3 DNA is TGTGCCAGCAGCCGTCGGGAAGGCAATCAGCCCCAGCATTTT. It encodes CASSRREGNQPQHF.

The sample holds a few counts of this clonotype. The gene calls are TRBV20-1 and TRBJ2-7; 13 nucleotides match TRBD2. The ends lost 3 bases at V and 7 bases at J; junction bases unmatched: 6. Looked up from germline, CDR1 is DFQATT and CDR2 is SNEGSKA (reference sequence). The CDR3 extends over 14 amino acids. The CDR3 DNA follows: TGCAGTGCTAGCACTAGCGGGGGGGCACGGGAGCAGTACTTC. As protein: CSASTSGGAREQYF.

The genes are TRBV7-2 and TRBJ1-3; D unresolved. Germline assignment: CDR1 SGHTA and CDR2 FQGNSA. Trimming took 1 base from V and 8 from J, leaving 12 bases between them. The CDR3 runs 14 residues. CDR3 DNA sequence: TGTGCCAGCAGCTTAGAGAGCCCAATAGACACCATATATTTT. Protein sequence: CASSLESPIDTIYF. The full variable domain, in which reference TRBV7-2 and TRBJ1-3 provide the parts outside the CDR3, is GAGVSQSPSNKVTEKGKDVELRCDPISGHTALYWYRQSLGQGLEFLIYFQGNSAPDKSGLPSDRFSAERTGGSVSTLTIQRTQQEDSAVYLCASSLESPIDTIYFGEGSWLTVV.

The chain carries TRBV2 and TRBJ2-1, with 15 bases lining up with TRBD2. The CDR3 totals 14 residues. Per germline, CDR1 SNHLY and CDR2 FYNNEI. V lost 6 bases and J lost 7; bases outside the gene matches: 1. CDR3 sequence: CASRGTSGGNEQFF. For the CDR3, the DNA is TGTGCCAGCAGGGGGACTAGCGGGGGGAATGAGCAGTTCTTC.

This clonotype was seen a single time. V and J are TRBV7-2 and TRBJ2-7; 8 nucleotides line up with TRBD1. In germline, CDR1 is SGHTA, CDR2 FQGNSA. The CDR3 length is 16 residues. The V and J ends lost 5 bases and 3 bases, in that order; junction bases with no gene match: 12. The CDR3 here is CASSPGAGGRLYEQYF. As DNA, the CDR3 is TGTGCCAGCAGCCCGGGTGCAGGGGGCCGTCTCTACGAGCAGTACTTC. The variable domain in full, completed from reference TRBV7-2 and TRBJ2-7, reads GAGVSQSPSNKVTEKGKDVELRCDPISGHTALYWYRQSLGQGLEFLIYFQGNSAPDKSGLPSDRFSAERTGGSVSTLTIQRTQQEDSAVYLCASSPGAGGRLYEQYFGPGTRLTVT.

The chain links TRBV29-1 to TRBJ1-3; D remains ambiguous. This CDR3 has 17 residues. The V gene's germline CDR1 is SQVTM and CDR2 ANQGSEA. The ends were cut back, 4 bases at V and 0 bases at J, with 19 bases in the middle. This CDR3 reads CSVGPGNPRPSGNTIYF. CDR3 sequence (DNA): TGCAGCGTTGGACCCGGCAACCCTCGACCCTCTGGAAACACCATATATTTT.

In this sample, this clonotype turned up a few times. The chain has TRBV20-1 and TRBJ2-3; TRBD2 matches at 8 bases. Germline CDR1 is DFQATT and CDR2 is SNEGSKA (reference sequence). V lost 3 bases to trimming and J lost 5 bases; unmatched junction nucleotides: 10. The CDR3 extends over 15 amino acids. CDR3 region: CSASPPGGLGDTQYF. For the CDR3, the DNA is TGCAGTGCTAGTCCCCCGGGGGGGTTGGGAGATACGCAGTATTTT.

V and J are TRBV6-5 and TRBJ2-2; 9 bases are a match to TRBD1. Trimming took 0 bases from V and 5 from J; bases not matched to a gene: 10. From germline, CDR1 is MNHEY and CDR2 SVGAGI. The CDR3 extends over 18 amino acids. Written as DNA, the CDR3 is TGTGCCAGCAGTTACTCGGTGAACAGGGGGCTTAATACCGGGGAGCTGTTTTTT. Protein: CASSYSVNRGLNTGELFF.

Only a few counts were recorded for this clonotype. The rearrangement uses TRBV6-1 and TRBJ2-1, with TRBD2 matching 7 bases. The CDR3 is 16 amino acids. Trimming at V came to 6 bases and at J to 4 bases, leaving 12 bases not matched to a gene. Germline V gene data show CDR1 as MNHNS and CDR2 as SASEGT. CDR3 sequence: CASSRSPLAEYNEQFF. CDR3 bases: TGTGCCAGCAGCAGGTCACCCCTAGCGGAATACAATGAGCAGTTCTTC.

This clonotype has a handful of counts. V gene TRBV2 combines with J gene TRBJ2-7, with D perhaps given as TRBD1 or TRBD2 (7 bases each). V shed 6 bases and J shed 6 bases, with 12 bases lying between them. The CDR3 runs to 12 residues. Germline CDR1 SNHLY, CDR2 FYNNEI. CDR3 in amino acids: CASRGGTVEQYF. DNA for the CDR3: TGTGCCAGCAGGGGAGGGACAGTCGAGCAGTACTTC.

This clonotype has only a few counts. V gene TRBV30 combines with J gene TRBJ2-7, with TRBD1 as a possible D gene (6 bases). V lost 3 bases to trimming and J lost 1 base, with 13 bases between them. The CDR3 has 14 residues. Germline CDR1 reads GTSNPN; CDR2 reads SVGIG (reference sequence). The CDR3 loop reads CAWREMDSSYEQYF. The CDR3 DNA is TGTGCCTGGAGGGAGATGGACAGTTCCTACGAGCAGTACTTC.

The rearrangement joins TRBV28 to TRBJ1-2, with unresolved D. CDR1 is MDHEN and CDR2 is SYDVKM in the germline V gene. Trimming took 3 bases from V and 2 from J, leaving 7 bases between them. This CDR3 has 13 amino acids. The CDR3 DNA is TGTGCCAGCAGTTTCAAGAAGAACTATGGCTACACCTTC. Translation: CASSFKKNYGYTF.

The chain links TRBV15 to TRBJ1-2; unclear D gene. The CDR3 contains 13 residues. Germline CDR1 is LNHNV and CDR2 is YYDKDF (reference sequence). Between the trimmed V and J ends, which lost 5 bases and 2 bases, there was a span of 9 bases. CDR3 loop: CATSETGNYGYTF. The CDR3 bases are TGTGCCACCAGCGAGACGGGGAACTATGGCTACACCTTC.

This clonotype was observed a handful of times. The genes are TRBV5-6 and TRBJ1-1; D gene uncertain. Trimming pared 2 bases from V and 5 bases from J, leaving 10 bases between. This CDR3 has 13 residues. Germline loops: CDR1 SGHDT, CDR2 YYEEEE. CDR3 amino acids: CASSFWRQTEAFF. The CDR3 DNA is TGTGCCAGCAGCTTTTGGCGCCAGACTGAAGCTTTCTTT. The full variable domain, in which reference TRBV5-6 and TRBJ1-1 provide the parts outside the CDR3, is DAGVTQSPTHLIKTRGQQVTLRCSPKSGHDTVSWYQQALGQGPQFIFQYYEEEERQRGNFPDRFSGHQFPNYSSELNVNALLLGDSALYLCASSFWRQTEAFFGQGTRLTVV.

This clonotype was seen only once. One end of the junction does not line up with germline, which may come from a read error. The V and J genes are TRBV7-7 and TRBJ2-7, with 12 bases fitting TRBD2. The CDR3 has 14 residues. Looked up from germline, CDR1 is SSHAT and CDR2 is FNYEAQ (reference sequence). DNA for the CDR3: TGTGCTAGCAGCTCCGGACTAGCGGGGTGGAAGCAGTACTTC. Translating gives CASSSGLAGWKQYF.

This clonotype was counted between two and nine times. This sequence joins TRBV2 and TRBJ1-6; tentative D call: TRBD1 (5 bases). The CDR3 runs to 9 residues. Germline assignment: CDR1 SNHLY and CDR2 FYNNEI. The CDR3 DNA sequence: TGTGCTGGCAGGGAGGGGTCCCACTTT. It specifies CAGREGSHF.

This chain joins TRBV30 and TRBJ1-1; D is uncertain. The CDR3 loop spans 11 amino acids. V was cut by 1 base and J by 6 bases, with 6 bases left in between. CDR1 is GTSNPN and CDR2 is SVGIG in the germline V gene (reference sequence). The CDR3 spells CAWSEEAEAFF. In nucleotides, the CDR3 is TGTGCCTGGAGTGAGGAGGCTGAAGCTTTCTTT. The whole variable domain, remainder taken from reference TRBV30 and TRBJ1-1, is SQTIHQWPATLVQPVGSPLSLECTVEGTSNPNLYWYRQAAGRGLQLLFYSVGIGQISSEVPQNLSASRPQDRQFILSSKKLLLSDSGFYLCAWSEEAEAFFGQGTRLTVV.

This clonotype appeared once. This chain links TRBV11-3 with TRBJ2-4; 9 bases match TRBD2. With 5 bases clipped from V and 12 bases from J, the junction kept 11 bases outside the gene matches. The CDR3 is made up of 14 amino acids. Germline CDR1 reads SGHNT; CDR2 reads YENEEA. CDR3 residues: CASSREAGGGTQYF. In DNA, the CDR3 is TGTGCCAGCAGCCGCGAGGCGGGGGGGGGCACTCAGTACTTC.

J is TRBJ2-5 and V is TRBV5-8; D is unclear. The CDR3 runs 13 residues. The germline CDR1 and CDR2 sequences are SGHTS and YDEGEE. The germline V and J ends were trimmed by 2 bases and 4 bases, with 9 bases remaining between them. The CDR3 spells CASSFWTPETQYF. In DNA form, the CDR3 reads TGTGCCAGCAGCTTCTGGACGCCAGAGACCCAGTACTTC.

The chain is built from TRBV19 and TRBJ2-3; 8 positions agree with TRBD2. Germline V gene sequence: CDR1 LNHDA, CDR2 SQIVND (reference sequence). CDR3 size: 15 residues. The V segment lost 10 bases and the J segment 1 base; nucleotides outside the gene matches: 10. The CDR3 nucleotides read TGTGCCACCCTGGACGGGGGGGCCGGCACAGATACGCAGTATTTT. Its translation: CATLDGGAGTDTQYF.

This chain uses TRBV5-6 with TRBJ2-7; 8 nucleotides line up with TRBD1. CDR1 and CDR2 (germline): SGHDT, YYEEEE. CDR3 length equals 16 residues. The J segment lost 2 bases and the V segment lost 5 bases, leaving 12 bases of the junction unmatched. The CDR3 region is CASRRTGHTEAYEQYF. The CDR3 coding sequence is TGTGCCAGCAGAAGGACAGGGCACACTGAAGCCTACGAGCAGTACTTC.

This clonotype has just a few counts. The chain employs TRBV7-9 and TRBJ2-5; D perhaps matches TRBD1 (5 bases). Looked up from germline, CDR1 is SEHNR and CDR2 is FQNEAQ (reference sequence). Trimming stripped 6 bases from V and 5 bases from J, with 16 bases between. This CDR3 has 14 amino acids. CDR3 amino acids: CASSGDSSYETQYF. The CDR3 coding sequence is TGTGCCAGCAGTGGAGACAGCTCGTATGAGACCCAGTACTTC.

The V call is TRBV20-1, the J call TRBJ2-6, with D possibly being TRBD1 (5 bases). CDR1 is DFQATT and CDR2 is SNEGSKA in the germline V gene (reference sequence). The V gene lost 7 bases and the J gene lost 0 bases, with 13 bases spanning the gap. The CDR3 covers 15 residues. CDR3 in amino acids: CSVPLGASGANVLTF. For the CDR3, the DNA is TGCAGTGTTCCTCTAGGGGCCTCTGGGGCCAACGTCCTGACTTTC.

The chain carries TRBV23-1 and TRBJ1-5; D might be TRBD1 (6 bases). TRBV23-1 has ORF status, its function being uncertain. V dropped 8 bases and J dropped 7 bases, with 18 bases sitting between them. This CDR3 comprises 14 residues. This CDR3 reads CASARPAGTQPQHF. The CDR3, as DNA: TGCGCCAGCGCGCGTCCGGCGGGGACACAGCCCCAGCATTTT.

The J gene is TRBJ2-7, the V gene TRBV12-5, with D perhaps matching TRBD1 (5 bases). The CDR3 spans 14 residues. V lost 1 base and J 2 bases, leaving 9 bases between the germline ends. Germline V gene data show CDR1 as LGHNT and CDR2 as FRNRAP. The CDR3 spells CASGLGTITYEQYF. CDR3 nucleotide sequence: TGTGCTAGTGGTTTGGGGACAATTACCTACGAGCAGTACTTC.

The V and J genes are TRBV18 and TRBJ1-5, with D possibly matching TRBD1 (5 bases). Trimming stripped 3 bases from V and 1 base from J, with 10 bases between. This CDR3 has 15 amino acids. Looked up from germline, CDR1 is KGHSH and CDR2 is LQKENI. The CDR3 protein is CASSPRVGSNQPQHF. The CDR3 coding sequence is TGTGCCAGCTCACCCAGGGTCGGGAGCAATCAGCCCCAGCATTTT.

This sequence joins TRBV20-1 and TRBJ1-6, with TRBD1 matching over 7 bases. Germline V gives CDR1 DFQATT, CDR2 SNEGSKA (reference sequence). Losses at the gene ends were 1 base for V and 9 bases for J; bases not matched to a gene: 6. This CDR3 is built from 14 residues. The CDR3 sequence is CSARASGGSSPLHF. The CDR3 DNA follows: TGCAGTGCTAGAGCGTCAGGGGGAAGTTCACCCCTCCACTTT.